This T cell receptor (beta chain) appears in the sequencing data of a study of identifying expanded T cells in peripheral blood (dated by TCRdb to about 2019). Study-wide context: Technical replicates were generated by sequencing separate aliquots of the same genomic DNA pool, with four replicates compared pairwise. Broader findings and caveats from the paper: It was expected by the authors that biological variance in healthy repertoires might increase further over much longer intervals, such as months to years. Both the number of clones called differentially abundant and the false-positive rate were significantly reduced by the beta-binomial model across all healthy-donor time intervals. The binomial model flagged 0.9 to 1.5 differentially abundant clones between technical replicates but about 16 over two weeks and approximately 18 over about four weeks. Variance in clone template counts between approximately two-week samples significantly increased with total template count across all healthy donors.

During the collection period, no immune events, such as infections, were documented for the healthy donors. Time-dependent variance in a beta-binomial model of T-cell clone differential abundance was calibrated using healthy-donor blood repertoires as a training cohort. There were some 10 healthy donors in the training cohort, of whom 3 were female and 7 were male. On average the donors were about 40 years old, and their ages spanned 29 to 64 years. Whole blood from each healthy donor was obtained from a commercial supplier and was collected at three time points around 15 days apart. For immunosequencing, genomic DNA was extracted from unsorted whole blood. As regards this clone: Its recognized antigen is unknown. Base qualities are missing; no much larger clone stands one base away.

The germline V gene gives CDR1 as SGHRS and CDR2 as YFSETQ. V lost 3 bases and J lost 3 bases; the stretch between them is 19 bases long. Inclusive of the bounding cysteine and phenylalanine, the CDR3 is 17 residues long. Solely the CDR3 DNA is kept, with 51 bases framed from the first base. TCRbeta CDR3 regions were profiled with the immunoSEQ Assay using bias-controlled multiplex PCR amplification of genomic DNA. Per the original workflow: To quantify the absolute abundance of each unique TCRbeta CDR3 region, the sequences were collapsed and filtered. Two models were used to test differential abundance: a binomial model (Fisher-equivalent) and a beta-binomial model that adds time-dependent variance fitted from healthy donors. Any clone with fewer than 5 combined templates was excluded, and a clone was called differentially abundant if its Benjamini-Hochberg FDR was below 0.01. In the beta-binomial model, variance was expressed as a function of the total template count across the two samples, in the form v = (b*log(k)+a)^2. TCRdb carries this immuneACCESS record with in-frame sequences only. Its versions omit some clonotypes, under half of them owing to an unresolved V gene in the studies checked, with the rest unexplained. V and J calls and clone size are those listed in that table; D and trimming were worked out from the DNA. Recorded for this sample are tens of thousands of clones; over 75% of them occurred a single time. The ten most abundant clones make up under 6.5% of the sample.

In this chain, TRBV5-1 is recombined with TRBJ2-1, with TRBD2 tentatively as D gene (6 bases match). The sequence was obtained from a person between 18 and 75 years old in good health. Sample: blood. CDR3 region: CASSSTGVAELYNEQFF. The sequenced DNA: TGCGCCAGCAGCTCTACTGGTGTAGCGGAACTCTACAATGAGCAGTTCTTC.